This TCR beta chain was captured in a study of shared clonotypes between healthy human individuals. Study context: CD4 naive cells filled three plates per donor, CD4 memory three, CD8 naive two and CD8 memory one.

The trim removed 1 base at V and 2 bases at J, leaving 5 bases unmatched. This CDR3 is 16 amino acids long. CDR1 is SNHLY and CDR2 is FYNNEI in the germline V gene. Sorted subsets were amplified in replicate PCRs using around 220 ng DNA, 25,000 to 30,000 T cell genomes. Produced via immunoSEQ multiplex PCR; TCRdb's table is partial and in-frame only. The sample lists 850,000 to 1,100,000 clones, roughly 80% occurring once. Source material: memory CD4+ T cells from PBMCs. Subset described: CD45RA-negative fraction. J is TRBJ2-1 and V is TRBV2; TRBD2 aligns across 7 bases. The sequence was collected from a man between 18 and 29 years old in good health. Some clones in this sample may be carry-over from other donors' samples. The DNA of the CDR3 is TGTGCCAGCAGTGAAGTGGCAGCGGGACCCTACAATGAGCAGTTCTTC. Residues: CASSEVAAGPYNEQFF.